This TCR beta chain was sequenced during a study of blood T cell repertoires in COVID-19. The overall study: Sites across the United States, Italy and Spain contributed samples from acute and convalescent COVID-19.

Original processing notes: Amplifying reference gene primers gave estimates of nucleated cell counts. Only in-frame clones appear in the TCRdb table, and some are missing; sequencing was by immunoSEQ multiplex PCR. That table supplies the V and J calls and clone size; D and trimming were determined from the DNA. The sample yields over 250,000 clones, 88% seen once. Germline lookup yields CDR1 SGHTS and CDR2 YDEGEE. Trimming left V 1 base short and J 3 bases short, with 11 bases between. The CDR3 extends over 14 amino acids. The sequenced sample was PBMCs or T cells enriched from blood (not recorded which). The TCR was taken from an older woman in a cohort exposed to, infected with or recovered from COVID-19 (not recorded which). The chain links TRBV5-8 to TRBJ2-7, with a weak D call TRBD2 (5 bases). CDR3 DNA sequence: TGTGCCAGCAGCTTGTTCAGAGGGAACTACGAGCAGTACTTC. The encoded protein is CASSLFRGNYEQYF. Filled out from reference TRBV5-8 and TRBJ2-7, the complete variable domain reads EAGVTQSPTHLIKTRGQQATLRCSPISGHTSVYWYQQALGLGLQFLLWYDEGEERNRGNFPPRFSGRQFPNYSSELNVNALELEDSALYLCASSLFRGNYEQYFGPGTRLTVT.